The sequence of this TCR beta chain was determined in a study of human CD8 memory T cell subsets. Generation of TCR beta libraries used UMI-labeled 5' RACE. TCRdb reworked the 5' RACE reads into one entry per CDR3 protein, no DNA. The table lists 6,000 to 8,500 distinct CDR3 sequences. Germline V CDR1 and CDR2: LGHDT, YNNKEL (reference sequence). CDR3 size: 13 residues. The sequencing input was CD8+ T cells from PBMCs. The origin of this receptor is a human donor in good health. The V gene is TRBV3-1, the J gene TRBJ1-6; TCRdb indicates TRBD1, and absent DNA this call remains unverified. Here the CDR3 reads CASSQGVNSPLHF. The full variable domain, rest sourced from reference TRBV3-1 and TRBJ1-6, is DTAVSQTPKYLVTQMGNDKSIKCEQNLGHDTMYWYKQDSKKFLKIMFSYNNKELIINETVPNRFSPKSPDKAHLNLHINSLELGDSAVYFCASSQGVNSPLHFGNGTRLTVT.